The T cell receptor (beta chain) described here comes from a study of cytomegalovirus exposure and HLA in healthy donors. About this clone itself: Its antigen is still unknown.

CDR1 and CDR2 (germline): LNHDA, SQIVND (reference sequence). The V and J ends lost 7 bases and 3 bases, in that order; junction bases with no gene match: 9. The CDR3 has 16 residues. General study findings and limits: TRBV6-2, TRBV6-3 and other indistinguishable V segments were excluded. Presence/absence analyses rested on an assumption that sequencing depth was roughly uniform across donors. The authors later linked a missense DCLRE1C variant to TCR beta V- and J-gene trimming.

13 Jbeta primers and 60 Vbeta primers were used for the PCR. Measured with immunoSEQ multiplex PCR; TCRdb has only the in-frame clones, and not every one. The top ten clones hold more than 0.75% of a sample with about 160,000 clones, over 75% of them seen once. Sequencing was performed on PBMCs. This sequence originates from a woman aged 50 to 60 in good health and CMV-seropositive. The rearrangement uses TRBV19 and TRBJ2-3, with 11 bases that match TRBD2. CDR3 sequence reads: CASKELAGVATDTQYF. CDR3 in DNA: TGTGCCAGTAAAGAACTAGCGGGAGTAGCGACAGATACGCAGTATTTT.